One T cell receptor beta chain is described in this entry. Its antigen is not identified. This sample is drawn from a study of OX40 agonist ivuxolimab in advanced cancers. Regarding the study as a whole: Among patients with partial responses at 0.1-3.0 mg/kg, clonal expansion was among the lowest.

Generated by immunoSEQ multiplex PCR, the TCRdb table keeps only in-frame clones and is missing some. The sample records 85,000 to 100,000 clones, about 89% being singletons. This TCR came from an adult with an advanced solid tumor such as melanoma, head and neck, liver or kidney cancer. The sample in question was CD4+ or CD8+ T cells sorted from blood, obtained in a trial of the OX40 agonist ivuxolimab.

In nucleotides, the CDR3 is TGTGCCAGCAGCTTCGACCTAGCGGGAGTTTCTGAGCAGTACTTC. Translated: CASSFDLAGVSEQYF. This sequence joins TRBV28 and TRBJ2-7; TRBD2 aligns across 10 bases. The CDR3 runs 15 residues. The J segment lost 7 bases and the V segment lost 6 bases, leaving 12 bases of the junction unmatched. Germline V gives CDR1 MDHEN, CDR2 SYDVKM.